This T cell receptor beta chain was retrieved from a study of identical twins. TCRdb reprocessed the 5' RACE reads via MiXCR and lists one record per CDR3 protein. The data contain 600,000 to 800,000 distinct CDR3 sequences, less than 25% of them seen just once; the ten biggest clones take up roughly 4%. Every one of the donors was a healthy Caucasian. This clonotype was observed a few times. The CDR3 has 14 amino acids. With 0 bases removed from V and 6 bases from J, the gap between germline ends came to 10 bases. Germline loops: CDR1 LGHNA, CDR2 YNFKEQ. Another study also made use of these data, one on T cells expressing NK-cell markers.

The sample taken for sequencing was PBMCs. The genes are TRBV4-2 and TRBJ2-3, with D perhaps being TRBD1 or TRBD2 (6 bases each). The sequence was collected from a woman younger than 35 in good health. CDR3 coding DNA: TGTGCCAGCAGCCAAGAGGGGGGCTTGGATACGCAGTATTTT. Translating it yields CASSQEGGLDTQYF.